The clone carrying this T cell receptor beta chain was observed at least ten times. The target antigen is unknown. This specimen comes from a study of T cells after yellow fever vaccination. At the level of the study: The authors prepared low-cell-number fractions using SMART-Seq v4 Ultra Low Input. General study points: Clones from primary vaccination mostly reappeared after the booster (approximately 95% CD4, about 85% CD8).

Researchers made TCR cDNA using 5'RACE template switching, and this step added a universal primer site and UMIs. Via MiXCR, TCRdb re-called the 5' RACE reads, giving one row per CDR3 protein. This sample has 200,000 to 250,000 distinct CDR3 sequences; about 3% occur once, and the top ten carry 3.2%. Trimming took 3 bases from V and 4 from J, leaving 16 bases between them. The germline V gene encodes CDR1 SGHRS and CDR2 YFSETQ. The length of the CDR3 is 15 residues. Sample: CD4+ T cells sorted from PBMCs, taken 10 days after the yellow fever booster vaccination. This sequence originates from a man younger than 30 who received the YFV17D yellow fever vaccine. The chain employs TRBV5-1 and TRBJ2-5; D not resolved. CDR3 residues: CASSSNFGLGETQYF. DNA for the CDR3: TGCGCCAGCAGCTCCAATTTTGGTTTAGGAGAGACCCAGTACTTC.